A selection of T cell receptor beta chains follows, all from one sample in a study of T cell responses to AZD1222 COVID-19 vaccine. Data came from immunoSEQ multiplex PCR; TCRdb stores just in-frame clones and leaves some out. The data show roughly 150,000 clones, roughly 94% seen once. This specimen was peripheral blood, taken 28 days after the second AZD1222 dose. The receptors come from an adult who received the AZD1222 COVID-19 vaccine. CDR3s include the opening cysteine and the closing phenylalanine or tryptophan. D genes are given only for firm matches. Clone size is not always given. Where it is, it says once, few, many or a class for expanded clones.

CDR3 protein	CDR3 DNA	V gene	CDR3 length	clone size	J gene	D gene
CASSQDRTESYNEQFF	TGCGCCAGCAGCCAAGATCGAACAGAGAGTTACAATGAGCAGTTCTTC	TRBV4-1	16	NA	TRBJ2-1	NA
CASSNRQALHTEAFF	TGTGCCAGCAGTAACCGACAGGCCCTGCACACTGAAGCTTTCTTT	TRBV27	15	NA	TRBJ1-1	NA
CSAQGTEAFF	TGCAGTGCCCAGGGGACTGAAGCTTTCTTT	TRBV20-1	10	NA	TRBJ1-1	NA
CSATFSTEQYF	TGCAGTGCTACCTTCTCCACCGAGCAGTACTTC	TRBV20-1	11	NA	TRBJ2-7	NA
CASSERGTGRDTQYF	TGTGCCAGCAGTGAACGGGGGACAGGCCGAGATACGCAGTATTTT	TRBV6-4	15	once	TRBJ2-3	TRBD1
CASSQEGQLFF	TGTGCCAGCAGCCAAGAAGGCCAGCTGTTTTTT	TRBV3-1/TRBV3-2	11	NA	TRBJ2-2	NA
CASSLGQVPEQYF	TGTGCCAGCAGCCTGGGACAGGTCCCCGAGCAGTACTTC	TRBV5-4	13	NA	TRBJ2-7	TRBD1
CASSSSSGSYSNEQFF	TGTGCCAGTAGTTCCTCTAGCGGGAGTTATTCCAATGAGCAGTTCTTC	TRBV19	16	few	TRBJ2-1	TRBD2
CASRDRGPEAFF	TGTGCCAGCAGAGACAGGGGCCCTGAAGCTTTCTTT	TRBV27	12	NA	TRBJ1-1	TRBD1
CASSMVGGVGNQPQHF	TGTGCCAGTAGTATGGTAGGGGGGGTTGGCAATCAGCCCCAGCATTTT	TRBV19	16	NA	TRBJ1-5	NA
CASSMDGSYEQYF	TGTGCCAGTAGTATGGACGGATCCTACGAGCAGTACTTC	TRBV19	13	NA	TRBJ2-7	NA
CASSFSGYEQYF	TGTGCCAGCAGCTTTTCCGGGTACGAGCAGTACTTC	TRBV7-2	12	NA	TRBJ2-7	NA
CASSKQGAGNTEAFF	TGTGCCAGCAGCAAACAGGGGGCTGGGAACACTGAAGCTTTCTTT	TRBV27	15	NA	TRBJ1-1	TRBD1
CASKKPVTEAFF	TGTGCCAGCAAAAAACCCGTCACTGAAGCTTTCTTT	TRBV2	12	NA	TRBJ1-1	NA
CAGGGRRHGYTF	TGTGCTGGGGGGGGCCGCAGGCATGGCTACACCTTC	TRBV30	12	once	TRBJ1-2	NA
CASSPSDSGPEAFF	TGTGCCAGCAGTCCGTCTGACAGCGGACCCGAAGCTTTCTTT	TRBV28	14	NA	TRBJ1-1	NA
CSVIRGWGNTEAFF	TGCAGCGTAATTAGGGGTTGGGGGAACACTGAAGCTTTCTTT	TRBV29-1	14	NA	TRBJ1-1	NA
CATSDLGGGELFF	TGTGCCACCAGTGATTTAGGCGGCGGGGAGCTGTTTTTT	TRBV24-1	13	NA	TRBJ2-2	NA
CASSDRYETSPSLEQFF	TGCGCCAGCAGTGACCGGTATGAGACTAGCCCCTCTCTTGAGCAGTTCTTC	TRBV10-1	17	NA	TRBJ2-1	TRBD2
CASSLPRQGRTEAFF	TGTGCCAGCAGTCTGCCCAGACAGGGGCGGACTGAAGCTTTCTTT	TRBV6-5	15	NA	TRBJ1-1	TRBD1
CASSSQWGSGAGTDTQYF	TGTGCCAGCAGCTCTCAGTGGGGTAGCGGGGCGGGGACAGATACGCAGTATTTT	TRBV4-2	18	NA	TRBJ2-3	TRBD2
CASSVGPATTYEQYF	TGTGCCAGCAGCGTAGGACCCGCCACGACCTACGAGCAGTACTTC	TRBV9	15	NA	TRBJ2-7	NA
CASSSGTGGSYEQYF	TGTGCCAGCAGCTCCGGGACAGGGGGTTCCTACGAGCAGTACTTC	TRBV7-9	15	NA	TRBJ2-7	TRBD1
CASREMNTEAFF	TGTGCCAGCAGGGAAATGAACACTGAAGCTTTCTTT	TRBV28	12	NA	TRBJ1-1	NA
CASSERAGWGNTIYF	TGTGCCAGCAGTGAGAGAGCGGGGTGGGGAAACACCATATATTTT	TRBV2	15	NA	TRBJ1-3	NA
CSVEEGGRALWDEQFF	TGCAGCGTTGAAGAGGGAGGGAGGGCCCTCTGGGATGAGCAGTTCTTC	TRBV29-1	16	NA	TRBJ2-1	TRBD2
CASSAGFDYTF	TGTGCCAGTAGCGCAGGGTTCGACTACACCTTC	TRBV19	11	NA	TRBJ1-2	NA
CASSLVLGLAAEQYF	TGCGCCAGCAGCTTGGTACTTGGCCTAGCGGCCGAGCAGTACTTC	TRBV5-1	15	NA	TRBJ2-7	TRBD2
CASSPISGGADQPQHF	TGTGCCAGCTCACCAATCTCCGGGGGCGCGGATCAGCCCCAGCATTTT	TRBV18	16	once	TRBJ1-5	NA
CASSLASKGQGINQPQHF	TGTGCCAGCAGCTTGGCCTCTAAGGGACAGGGGATAAATCAGCCCCAGCATTTT	TRBV5-6	18	NA	TRBJ1-5	TRBD1
CASSDPGGTEAFF	TGTGCCAGCAGTGACCCAGGGGGCACTGAAGCTTTCTTT	TRBV6-1	13	NA	TRBJ1-1	TRBD1
CAWSGDRGRETQYF	TGTGCCTGGAGTGGTGACAGGGGTAGGGAGACCCAGTACTTC	TRBV30	14	NA	TRBJ2-5	TRBD1
CASKRGTGGAGYTF	TGTGCCAGCAAGCGGGGGACAGGGGGCGCTGGCTACACCTTC	TRBV6-5	14	NA	TRBJ1-2	TRBD1
CASSYGEGTEPQHF	TGTGCCAGCAGTTACGGGGAGGGCACGGAGCCCCAGCATTTT	TRBV6-2/TRBV6-3	14	NA	TRBJ1-5	NA
CATSTRQDTDTQYF	TGTGCCACCTCGACGCGGCAGGACACAGATACGCAGTATTTT	TRBV18	14	NA	TRBJ2-3	NA
CASSWDVTDYTF	TGTGCCAGCAGTTGGGACGTGACAGACTACACCTTC	TRBV7-9	12	NA	TRBJ1-2	NA
CAISGAGPSYEQYF	TGTGCCATCAGTGGAGCGGGCCCCTCCTACGAGCAGTACTTC	TRBV10-3	14	NA	TRBJ2-7	NA
CASSLAGSYEQYF	TGTGCCAGCAGCTTAGCAGGGTCCTACGAGCAGTACTTC	TRBV7-9	13	NA	TRBJ2-7	NA
CASRDRGGNTEAFF	TGCGCCAGCCGGGACAGGGGAGGGAACACTGAAGCTTTCTTT	TRBV5-1	14	NA	TRBJ1-1	TRBD1
CASSNTGSGANVLTF	TGTGCCAGCAGCAACACAGGGTCCGGGGCCAACGTCCTGACTTTC	TRBV7-9	15	NA	TRBJ2-6	NA
CASMMWDRGQGYGYTF	TGTGCCAGTATGATGTGGGACAGGGGGCAGGGCTATGGCTACACCTTC	TRBV19	16	NA	TRBJ1-2	TRBD1
CAISEAQRYEQYF	TGTGCCATCAGTGAGGCGCAGCGCTACGAGCAGTACTTC	TRBV10-3	13	NA	TRBJ2-7	NA
CASSLVGHQNIQYF	TGTGCCAGCAGCTTAGTGGGGCACCAAAACATTCAGTACTTC	TRBV11-2	14	NA	TRBJ2-4	NA
CASSDLLREKLFF	TGTGCCAGCAGTGATTTATTAAGAGAAAAACTGTTTTTT	TRBV25-1	13	NA	TRBJ1-4	NA
CASSDTGFSGNTIYF	TGTGCCAGCAGTGACACCGGATTTTCTGGAAACACCATATATTTT	TRBV2	15	few	TRBJ1-3	NA
CASSLVTSGSSDEQFF	TGTGCCAGCAGCCTTGTAACTAGCGGGAGTTCGGATGAGCAGTTCTTC	TRBV7-3	16	NA	TRBJ2-1	TRBD2
CASSPRTDNEAFF	TGTGCCAGCTCACCACGGACAGATAATGAAGCTTTCTTT	TRBV18	13	few	TRBJ1-1	NA
CASTPRLGLANYQETQYF	TGTGCCAGCACTCCCAGGTTGGGACTAGCAAATTACCAAGAGACCCAGTACTTC	TRBV3-1/TRBV3-2	18	NA	TRBJ2-5	TRBD2
CASSFSGQIYEQYF	TGTGCCAGCAGTTTCTCGGGACAGATCTACGAGCAGTACTTC	TRBV27	14	NA	TRBJ2-7	TRBD1
CAISDGRVKQPQHF	TGTGCCATCAGTGACGGCAGGGTAAAACAGCCCCAGCATTTT	TRBV10-3	14	once	TRBJ1-5	NA
CASSQGGYTNGYTF	TGTGCCAGCAGCCAAGGAGGGTACACCAATGGCTACACCTTC	TRBV3-1/TRBV3-2	14	once	TRBJ1-2	NA
CARGDREQYF	TGTGCCCGAGGGGATCGGGAGCAGTACTTC	TRBV30	10	NA	TRBJ2-7	NA
CATSVDAGNTIYF	TGTGCCACCAGCGTGGATGCTGGAAACACCATATATTTT	TRBV15	13	NA	TRBJ1-3	NA
CASSPRGGNTEAFF	TGTGCCAGCAGCCCCAGGGGGGGAAACACTGAAGCTTTCTTT	TRBV11-3	14	NA	TRBJ1-1	TRBD1
CASSLGASVPGNEQFF	TGCGCCAGCAGCTTGGGGGCCTCGGTCCCCGGCAATGAGCAGTTCTTC	TRBV5-1	16	NA	TRBJ2-1	NA
CAWGLSGGRDEQFF	TGTGCCTGGGGCCTCAGCGGGGGCAGAGATGAGCAGTTCTTC	TRBV30	14	NA	TRBJ2-1	TRBD2
CSALPTGEDGELFF	TGCAGCGCACTACCGACAGGGGAGGACGGGGAGCTGTTTTTT	TRBV29-1	14	NA	TRBJ2-2	TRBD1